The T cell receptor (beta chain) described here comes from a study of T cell repertoires in cytomegalovirus infection. TCRdb re-analysed the reads in MiXCR, keeping a single row per CDR3 protein. The data hold 700,000 to 850,000 distinct CDR3 sequences, with 32% observed a single time. This clonotype was observed a handful of times. Its target is unknown. J gave up 4 bases and V 5 bases, and 8 bases lay outside the gene matches. Germline V gene sequence: CDR1 MRHNA, CDR2 SNTAGT. The CDR3 is 15 amino acids. The TCR sequence derives from a human donor in good health (CMV status not recorded). Some clones in this sample may be carry-over from other donors' samples. The material was cultured CD8+ T cells from PBMCs, obtained from culture after CMV antigen stimulation. The chain carries TRBV6-4 and TRBJ2-1, with 7 bases lining up with TRBD2. In nucleotides, the CDR3 is TGTGCCAGCAGTAGTCTGGGGGGGAATTACAATGAGCAGTTCTTC. Translated: CASSSLGGNYNEQFF.